These 13 T cell receptor beta chains were all obtained from the same sample, sequenced in a study of shared clonotypes between healthy human individuals. Produced via immunoSEQ multiplex PCR; TCRdb's table is partial and in-frame only. The table includes about half a million clones, approximately 80% detected once. Source material: PBMCs. The receptors come from a woman between 40 and 50 years old in good health. Some clones in this sample may be carry-over from other donors' samples.

The chain is built from TRBV10-3 and TRBJ2-1; D unclear. V lost 0 bases, J lost 4 bases, and 10 bases lay in between. Germline loops: CDR1 ENHRY, CDR2 SYGVKD. CDR3 length: 15 amino acids. The CDR3 protein is CAISESVARYNEQFF. The CDR3 region has the DNA TGTGCCATCAGTGAGTCAGTAGCTCGGTACAATGAGCAGTTCTTC.

This chain connects TRBV27 to TRBJ2-1, with unresolved D. Germline loops: CDR1 MNHEY, CDR2 SMNVEV (reference sequence). The CDR3 contains 13 residues. V was trimmed by 2 bases and J by 6 bases, leaving 8 bases between them. CDR3 loop: CASSLLLSNEQFF. The DNA for the CDR3 is TGTGCCAGCAGTTTACTACTTAGCAATGAGCAGTTCTTC.

Comment on this clone: Other DNA sequences in this specimen translate into the identical CDR3. The chain is built from TRBV7-9 and TRBJ1-4; 11 nucleotides align to TRBD1. This CDR3 has 16 amino acids. In germline, CDR1 is SEHNR, CDR2 FQNEAQ (reference sequence). V shed 1 base, J shed 7 bases, and the junction held 5 bases outside the gene matches. Here the CDR3 DNA reads TGTGCCAGCAGCTTAGACGGGACAGGGGGGACTGAAAAACTGTTTTTT. Translation: CASSLDGTGGTEKLFF.

The V gene is TRBV28, the J gene TRBJ2-7, with a weak D call TRBD2 (5 bases). The ends were cut back, 6 bases at V and 4 bases at J, with 13 bases in the middle. This CDR3 has 13 residues. Per germline, CDR1 MDHEN and CDR2 SYDVKM. The CDR3 reads CASRGFGDYEQYF. The CDR3 nucleotides are TGTGCCAGCAGGGGTTTCGGGGATTACGAGCAGTACTTC.

The chain's CDR3 is CASSPRRGTLNTEAFF. The CDR3 DNA reads as TGTGCCAGCTCACCCCGGCGGGGGACATTGAACACTGAAGCTTTCTTT. V is TRBV18 and J is TRBJ1-1; maybe TRBD1 (6 bases). Per germline, CDR1 KGHSH and CDR2 LQKENI. V dropped 3 bases and J dropped 0 bases, with 14 bases sitting between them. CDR3 length equals 16 residues.

The chain has TRBV27 and TRBJ2-2; tentatively, D is TRBD2 (5 bases). Trimming took off 8 bases at V and 4 bases at J, with 11 bases between the two ends. Germline lookup yields CDR1 MNHEY and CDR2 SMNVEV (reference sequence). This CDR3 comprises 13 residues. The CDR3, as DNA: TGTGCCAGCTCCAACCGGGGCACCGGGGAGCTGTTTTTT. The encoded protein is CASSNRGTGELFF.

The chain employs TRBV11-2 and TRBJ2-7; no definite D call. Trimming removed 2 bases at V and 3 bases at J, with 11 bases between. The CDR3 covers 14 residues. Looked up from germline, CDR1 is SGHAT and CDR2 is FQNNGV. For the CDR3, the DNA is TGTGCCAGCAGCTTACGACACTCAGACTACGAGCAGTACTTC. This encodes CASSLRHSDYEQYF.

The rearrangement links TRBV7-2 to TRBJ2-2; 9 bases are a match to TRBD2. Germline CDR1 SGHTA, CDR2 FQGNSA. The CDR3 contains 15 residues. The J segment lost 3 bases and the V segment lost 5 bases, leaving 4 bases of the junction unmatched. CDR3 in amino acids: CASSPRLADTGELFF. Written as DNA, the CDR3 is TGTGCCAGCAGCCCCCGACTAGCGGACACCGGGGAGCTGTTTTTT.

The chain combines TRBV5-4 with TRBJ2-5; TRBD1 agrees at 7 bases. The CDR3 has 15 residues. J gave up 4 bases and V 1 base, and 7 bases lay outside the gene matches. The germline gives CDR1 SGHNT, CDR2 YYREEE (reference sequence). The CDR3 nucleotides read TGTGCCAGCAGCTTGTTCGACAGGGATGGAGAGACCCAGTACTTC. This gives the protein CASSLFDRDGETQYF.

The chain links TRBV7-3 to TRBJ2-2, with D perhaps matching TRBD2 (5 bases). V was clipped by 11 bases and J by 0 bases, with 13 bases between them. In germline, CDR1 is SGHTA, CDR2 FQGTGA. The CDR3 loop spans 14 amino acids. The CDR3 DNA reads TGTGCCTCCCGGGGTCTATCGAACACCGGGGAGCTGTTTTTT. It translates to CASRGLSNTGELFF. The full variable domain, its missing parts supplied by reference TRBV7-3 and TRBJ2-2, is GAGVSQTPSNKVTEKGKYVELRCDPISGHTALYWYRQSLGQGPEFLIYFQGTGAADDSGLPNDRFFAVRPEGSVSTLKIQRTERGDSAVYLCASRGLSNTGELFFGEGSRLTVL.

This chain links TRBV11-3 with TRBJ2-1, with 8 nucleotides matching TRBD1. V was pared by 1 base and J by 8 bases, with 19 bases of the junction left unmatched. The germline V gene encodes CDR1 SGHNT and CDR2 YENEEA. The CDR3 is 19 amino acids. CDR3 DNA sequence: TGTGCCAGCAGCTTAGGTTTGCAGGGGGCCCTCGCCTCCGGGGATGAGCAGTTCTTC. Protein: CASSLGLQGALASGDEQFF.

This clone was seen only once. The chain couples TRBV28 to TRBJ2-2; TRBD2 matches at 8 bases. Germline lookup yields CDR1 MDHEN and CDR2 SYDVKM. V shed 6 bases and J 3 bases; nucleotides not matched to a gene: 9. This CDR3 has 16 amino acids. CDR3 coding DNA: TGTGCCAGCAGCCAACGGGGGGGGCAGGACACCGGGGAGCTGTTTTTT. This sequence encodes CASSQRGGQDTGELFF. The complete variable domain, with remaining parts taken from reference TRBV28 and TRBJ2-2, reads DVKVTQSSRYLVKRTGEKVFLECVQDMDHENMFWYRQDPGLGLRLIYFSYDVKMKEKGDIPEGYSVSREKKERFSLILESASTNQTSMYLCASSQRGGQDTGELFFGEGSRLTVL.

The gene calls are TRBV11-2 and TRBJ2-5; D uncertain. Germline-derived CDR1 and CDR2 are SGHAT and FQNNGV. The CDR3 sequence is 15 residues long. V was shortened by 1 base and J by 2 bases, with 11 bases between the two germline ends. The CDR3 loop reads CASSLVRAAQETQYF. Written as DNA, the CDR3 is TGTGCCAGCAGCTTAGTCCGGGCGGCACAAGAGACCCAGTACTTC.